What follows is one T cell receptor beta chain and its context. At least ten counts were recorded for this clonotype. Its antigen is still unknown. No base qualities exist here, and no much larger clone lies one base off it. This sample is part of a study of regulatory T cells in long-lasting Graves disease (dated by TCRdb to the early 2020s). Some background on the complete study: Antithyroid drugs had been taken for less than 3 months by newly diagnosed Graves' disease patients. This study used TCR sequencing and RNA sequencing of peripheral blood to compare persistent Graves' disease patients against newly diagnosed Graves' disease patients. The study took place in China and was registered as a clinical trial. A total of approximately 35 samples underwent TCR sequencing: around 13 from persistent and roughly 20 from newly diagnosed Graves' disease patients.

The sample's time point label is to be understood as: newly diagnosed GD, antithyroid drugs for less than 3 months. For both TCR sequencing and RNA sequencing, RNA was extracted from PBMCs in TRIzol. Graves' disease was diagnosed according to American Thyroid Association guidelines. Recruitment of patients was carried out at an endocrinology department in Xi'an, China. Each patient gave 9 to 10 milliliters of peripheral blood, collected in an EDTA anticoagulant tube. Ficoll Paque Plus density gradient separation was used to isolate PBMCs, and no further T cell sorting was performed. An Agilent 2100 Bioanalyzer and agarose gel were used to assess RNA quality, and a NanoDrop 2000 was used to measure RNA concentration. Study-wide conclusions, independent of this receptor: Compared with newly diagnosed patients, persistent Graves' disease patients had lower TCR Shannon entropy and fewer highly expanded clones, which suggests clonal expansion. Sequencing and analysis were limited to the TCR beta chain. Peripheral blood alone was examined, since thyroid tissue, which constituted the primary lesion, could not be accessed. More public clonotypes were shared among persistent patients (roughly 2,700) than among newly diagnosed patients (approximately 930). As a limitation, the authors acknowledged that the small sample size may reduce accuracy. TRBV28, TRBJ1-2 and TRBJ2-5 were preferentially used in persistent disease, while TRBV20-1 and TRBJ2-1 were favored in newly diagnosed disease.

The V and J ends are trimmed by 0 bases and 1 base, leaving 12 bases between them. Including the terminal cysteine and phenylalanine, the CDR3 comprises 16 residues. CDR3 DNA only is kept here, 48 bases in frame from base 1. CDR1 and CDR2 are read off the germline V gene as ENHRY and SYGVKD. The protocol used for the library was multiplex PCR. These reads were obtained on an Illumina HiSeq 4000. iRepertoire HTBI primers and Arm-PCR amplification of CDR3 regions were used to construct TCR beta libraries. Gel purification was performed on PCR products prior to sequencing. The authors processed their data as follows. A total of some 65 TRBV and 14 TRBJ segments were identified across samples and were used for gene usage analysis of CDR3 amino acid clonotypes. COPE and FqMerger were used to merge filtered high-quality paired reads into contigs. BLAST was used to align contigs to IMGT TRBV, TRBD and TRBJ reference genes, with CDR3 defined following IMGT. Highly expanded clones were defined as clonotypes with a frequency above 0.1%. Shannon entropy served as the measure of repertoire diversity, while the Gini coefficient captured V-J evenness. Public clonotypes were defined as clonotypes shared by more than one individual. In-frame beta chains were kept once TCRdb had trimmed the public reads at Q25 with fastp and called clones with MiXCR. Merged by CDR3 protein, the rows form single entries marked with the most common genes and DNA. The V and J calls were determined by TCRdb, not by the authors. The sample profile shows about 530,000 distinct CDR3 sequences; about 16% of them were found once. The ten largest clones capture 20% to 25% of the sample.

This sample also appeared in a second study, on T cells in Graves' hyperthyroidism and ophthalmopathy. The other study reports the following: Stable Graves' hyperthyroidism was defined as no progression to ophthalmopathy during 18 months of follow-up. Hyperthyroidism patients were newly diagnosed, with disease duration under 2 months, and aged 18 to 65 years. Any patient with an uncontrolled infection, another autoimmune disease, pregnancy or lactation was excluded. Clinical symptoms, serum thyroxine and TRAb, thyroid ultrasound, and orbital computed tomography formed the basis for the diagnoses. For the first round of RT-PCR on the TCR CDR3, the HTBI primer set was used together with the Qiagen OneStep RT-PCR kit. Most expanded thyroid clonotypes (frequency above 0.001) were also found in blood, which suggests that blood repertoires may mirror thyroid immune responses. A model built on a 13 V-J signature distinguished ophthalmopathy from stable hyperthyroidism, reaching 85% to 90% sensitivity and under 84% specificity in cross-validation and 80%/75% in testing. During validation, the model predicted progression to ophthalmopathy a median of around 7 months ahead of onset, with around 65% sensitivity and 72% to 80% specificity. TCR V-J signatures able to tell the groups apart were searched for in a discovery cohort of 100 patients, of whom roughly 42 had Graves' ophthalmopathy and under 65 had stable Graves' hyperthyroidism. Prospective prediction of ophthalmopathy was tested in an independent validation cohort of 18 to 20 hyperthyroidism patients and some 17 patients who later progressed to ophthalmopathy. The roughly 90 discovery patients were divided at random into training and test sets in a 7:3 ratio. Thyroid tissue and blood T-cell repertoires from several Graves' hyperthyroidism patients were also compared in the study. After blood sampling, hyperthyroidism patients were treated with methimazole at a starting dose of 30 mg daily, and ophthalmopathy patients were treated with high-dose intravenous methylprednisolone. The libraries were constructed in a second round of multiplex PCR and then size-selected and purified. Libraries were sequenced paired-end with 100 bp reads on an Illumina HiSeq2000. SOAPnuke was used to process the raw data, with reads discarded if the reads contained adapters or uncalled bases, had a mean Phred below 15, or lacked an exact constant-primer or identifier match. High-quality paired reads were merged with COPE v1.2.5, and unique nucleotide sequences were defined as clonotypes. MiTCR v1.1 was used to align the clonotypes against IMGT TRBV, TRBD and TRBJ reference segments. Analysis was restricted to V-J combinations with a frequency above 0.0001, which covered roughly 99% of repertoires. The TCS score was defined as F50 (clonal expansion) divided by E x V (chaos), with BLOSUM62-based TCRdist calculated between CDR3 peptides within each V-J. Welch's t-statistics and random forest reduced 450 to 600 V-J features to some 14, which were used in a naive Bayes classifier (R e1071). No statistical method was used to fix the sample size in advance, and group allocation was not hidden from the investigators. The paper describes TCR Vbeta CDR3 sequencing of 140 or so peripheral blood samples, made up of under 50 ophthalmopathy patients, 70 to 75 hyperthyroidism patients and around 17 progressor patients.

Material: peripheral blood mononuclear cells (PBMCs), obtained at new diagnosis, from a patient treated with antithyroid drugs. This clonotype was sampled from a middle-aged woman with Graves disease. Donor details come from another sample of the same person, matched by shared clones. The sequence joins TRBV10-3 to TRBJ1-2; the D gene assignment is ambiguous. The CDR3 amino acid sequence is: CAISESTTDLNYGYTF. The DNA sequence reads TGTGCCATCAGTGAGTCGACGACCGACCTTAACTATGGCTACACCTTC.